A single sample is the source of the 18 T cell receptor beta chains below, sequenced in a study of Ad26.COV2.S vaccination and SARS-CoV-2 variants. Sequencing used immunoSEQ multiplex PCR; TCRdb keeps in-frame clones, though not all of them. The data contain 43,000 or so clones, roughly 80% of them singletons. The sample consisted of peripheral blood, taken after recovery from COVID-19. These receptors were obtained from a human donor who had recovered from COVID-19.

The chain carries TRBV5-6 and TRBJ1-6; D uncertain. The CDR3 consists of 13 residues. V lost 3 bases, J lost 8 bases, and 9 bases lay in between. Looked up from germline, CDR1 is SGHDT and CDR2 is YYEEEE. As DNA, the CDR3 is TGTGCCAGCAGCTCACACTCAGATTCACCCCTCCACTTT. Translation gives CASSSHSDSPLHF.

V is TRBV19 and J is TRBJ1-1, with D perhaps matching TRBD1 (5 bases). Germline values: CDR1 LNHDA, CDR2 SQIVND (reference sequence). Trimming pared 4 bases from V and 5 bases from J, leaving 8 bases between. The length of the CDR3 is 12 residues. DNA of the CDR3: TGTGCCAGTAGTACCAGGGCAACTGAAGCTTTCTTT. It encodes CASSTRATEAFF.

The DNA for the CDR3 is TGTGCCAGCAGACAGATCAATCAGCCCCAGCATTTT. Translation: CASRQINQPQHF. The chain employs TRBV2 and TRBJ1-5, with D uncertain. V lost 6 bases, J lost 3 bases, and 6 bases lay in between. CDR1 SNHLY and CDR2 FYNNEI come from the germline V gene. CDR3 size: 12 residues.

This chain's CDR3 is CASSLGTSGGTEGGANVLTF. CDR3 coding DNA: TGTGCCAGCAGCCTCGGGACTAGCGGGGGCACAGAAGGTGGGGCCAACGTCCTGACTTTC. The chain has TRBV9 and TRBJ2-6; 14 bases match TRBD2. Germline CDR1 SGDLS, CDR2 YYNGEE. The CDR3 runs to 20 residues. Unmatched junction bases numbered 12, after V lost 4 bases and J lost 3 bases.

The gene calls are TRBV24-1 and TRBJ2-1, with 9 bases fitting TRBD1. The CDR3 has 16 residues. Germline V gene data show CDR1 as KGHDR and CDR2 as SFDVKD. V dropped 5 bases and J dropped 3; count of bases not matched to a gene: 7. CDR3: CATSGPPGQGYNEQFF. The CDR3, as DNA: TGTGCCACCAGTGGACCTCCGGGACAGGGCTACAATGAGCAGTTCTTC.

V usage is TRBV6-1 and J usage is TRBJ2-5, with TRBD2 matching over 10 bases. The length of the CDR3 is 16 residues. Trimming cost V 0 bases and J 6 bases; bases outside gene matches: 7. Germline V lookup: CDR1 MNHNS, CDR2 SASEGT. The CDR3 bases are TGTGCCAGCAGTGAAGCGGTGGCTAGCGGGAGTAAGACCCAGTACTTC. This gives the protein CASSEAVASGSKTQYF.

CDR3 in amino acids: CASSLSGTGLNLAYEQYF. CDR3 DNA: TGTGCCAGCAGTTTATCGGGGACAGGGCTAAACTTAGCCTACGAGCAGTACTTC. The chain uses TRBV27 and TRBJ2-7; 9 bases fit TRBD1. The CDR3 is 18 amino acids. CDR1 is MNHEY and CDR2 is SMNVEV in the germline V gene (reference sequence). Losses at the gene ends were 0 bases for V and 2 bases for J; bases not matched to a gene: 11.

The chain employs TRBV29-1 and TRBJ2-7; D perhaps matches TRBD2 (7 bases). Between the trimmed V and J ends, which lost 0 bases and 5 bases, there was a span of 11 bases. This CDR3 is 13 amino acids long. Germline V gene data show CDR1 as SQVTM and CDR2 as ANQGSEA. CDR3 sequence: CSVEEWGGNEQYF. CDR3 DNA sequence: TGCAGCGTTGAAGAATGGGGGGGCAACGAGCAGTACTTC.

The chain is built from TRBV6-5 and TRBJ2-5; D unresolved. Germline CDR1 reads MNHEY; CDR2 reads SVGAGI. The CDR3 sequence is 14 residues long. The V and J ends lost 7 bases and 2 bases respectively, with 14 bases between them. CDR3 DNA: TGTGCCAGCACCCTGACGCTTACACAAGAGACCCAGTACTTC. Amino acids: CASTLTLTQETQYF.

On this clone itself: A read error may produce the germline difference seen at one junction end. The V gene is TRBV6-1, the J gene TRBJ2-1; 9 nucleotides align to TRBD1. The germline V gene encodes CDR1 MNHNS and CDR2 SASEGT. The CDR3 contains 15 residues. In DNA, the CDR3 is TGTGCCAGCAATGAACAGGGGGCGTCTTACAATGAGCAGTTCTTC. Its translation is CASNEQGASYNEQFF.

The rearrangement links TRBV12-3 or TRBV12-4 to TRBJ1-2; 7 nucleotides agree with TRBD1. The CDR3 sequence is 13 residues long. With V trimmed by 3 bases and J by 4 bases, 2 bases remained unmatched. CDR3 sequence (DNA): TGTGCCAGCAGTTTCGACAGGGCCTATGGCTACACCTTC. Translating gives CASSFDRAYGYTF.

The chain uses TRBV7-7 and TRBJ2-1; D is undetermined. This CDR3 has 17 residues. Per the germline V gene, CDR1 is SSHAT and CDR2 is FNYEAQ (reference sequence). Deletions cut 5 bases from V and 0 bases from J, with 17 bases between. Here the CDR3 reads CASSPDARASSYNEQFF. CDR3 in DNA: TGTGCCAGCAGCCCGGACGCAAGGGCGAGCTCCTACAATGAGCAGTTCTTC.

This clone has only a few counts. This sequence joins TRBV4-1 and TRBJ1-4; D might be TRBD1 (5 bases). The CDR3 contains 14 residues. Trimming removed 0 bases at V and 6 bases at J, with 8 bases between. Germline loops: CDR1 MGHRA, CDR2 YSYEKL. The CDR3 loop is CASSQDSRDEKLFF. CDR3 in DNA: TGCGCCAGCAGCCAAGATTCCAGGGATGAAAAACTGTTTTTT.

The chain recombines TRBV6-5 with TRBJ2-5; the D gene is possibly TRBD2 (6 bases). Germline V gene lookup returns CDR1 MNHEY and CDR2 SVGAGI. Trimming removed 11 bases at V and 2 bases at J, with 15 bases between. The CDR3 is 13 residues long. CDR3 DNA sequence: TGTGCCGGTGGGGGGAACCGACAAGAGACCCAGTACTTC. It specifies CAGGGNRQETQYF.

The chain employs TRBV12-3 or TRBV12-4 and TRBJ1-2, with D possibly matching TRBD1 (5 bases). V was cut by 7 bases and J by 7 bases, with 16 bases left in between. CDR3 size: 13 residues. The CDR3 loop is CASTPRGEIGYTF. CDR3 nucleotide sequence: TGTGCCAGCACTCCCCGGGGGGAGATTGGCTACACCTTC.

The gene calls are TRBV18 and TRBJ2-7; D is unclear. This CDR3 has 13 residues. Germline V gives CDR1 KGHSH, CDR2 LQKENI. Trimming took off 0 bases at V and 3 bases at J, with 6 bases between the two ends. CDR3 in amino acids: CASSPPDRYEQYF. Written as DNA, the CDR3 is TGTGCCAGCTCACCACCGGACCGCTACGAGCAGTACTTC.

This clone is a singleton in its sample. In DNA form, the CDR3 reads TGTGCCAGCAGCTCCTCTGGGGGAAGAGAGACCCAGTACTTC. It specifies CASSSSGGRETQYF. The chain uses TRBV11-3 and TRBJ2-5; either TRBD1 or TRBD2 may supply D (5 bases each). The germline V gene encodes CDR1 SGHNT and CDR2 YENEEA. This CDR3 is 14 amino acids long. With 4 bases removed from V and 4 bases from J, the gap between germline ends came to 13 bases.

The J gene is TRBJ2-3, the V gene TRBV10-2; 9 bases line up with TRBD1. The J segment lost 5 bases and the V segment lost 3 bases, leaving 3 bases of the junction unmatched. Per the germline V gene, CDR1 is WSHSY and CDR2 is SAAADI. The CDR3 covers 14 residues. CDR3 amino acids: CASSEPGQGDTQYF. The CDR3 DNA is TGCGCCAGCAGTGAACCGGGACAGGGAGATACGCAGTATTTT.